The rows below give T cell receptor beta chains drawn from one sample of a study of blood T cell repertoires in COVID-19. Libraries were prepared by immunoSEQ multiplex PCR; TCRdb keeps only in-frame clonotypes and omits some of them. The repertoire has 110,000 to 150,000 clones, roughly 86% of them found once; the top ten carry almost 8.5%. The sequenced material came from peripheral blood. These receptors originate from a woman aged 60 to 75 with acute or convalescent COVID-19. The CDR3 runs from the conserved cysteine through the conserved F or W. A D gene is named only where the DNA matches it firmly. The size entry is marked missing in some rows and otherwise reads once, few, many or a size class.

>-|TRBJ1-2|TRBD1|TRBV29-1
CSVNRGLEYGYTF
TGCAGCGTTAACAGGGGTTTGGAATATGGCTACACCTTC
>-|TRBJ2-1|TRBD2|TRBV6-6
CASSPAEAGTINNEQFF
TGTGCCAGCAGTCCTGCAGAGGCCGGGACTATAAACAATGAGCAGTTCTTC
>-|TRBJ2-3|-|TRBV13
CASSLGLVADTQYF
TGTGCCAGCAGCCTCGGACTTGTTGCAGATACGCAGTATTTT
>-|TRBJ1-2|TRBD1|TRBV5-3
CARSLGQDRVFGYTF
TGTGCCAGAAGCTTGGGCCAGGACAGGGTGTTTGGCTACACCTTC
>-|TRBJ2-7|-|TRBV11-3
CASSLDSGGYEQYF
TGTGCCAGCAGCTTAGATTCCGGGGGCTACGAGCAGTACTTC
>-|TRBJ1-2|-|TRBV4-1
CASSTDRSYNYGYTF
TGCGCCAGCAGCACGGACAGAAGTTATAACTATGGCTACACCTTC
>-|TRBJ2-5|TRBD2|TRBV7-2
CASSLARRASGGTIQETQYF
TGTGCCAGCAGCTTAGCCCGGCGGGCTAGCGGGGGGACAATCCAAGAGACCCAGTACTTC
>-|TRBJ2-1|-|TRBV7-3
CASSLNGVSGNEQFF
TGTGCCAGCAGCTTAAACGGGGTTTCGGGCAATGAGCAGTTCTTC
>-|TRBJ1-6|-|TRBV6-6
CASSYSSGDSPLHF
TGTGCCAGCAGTTACTCGAGCGGTGATTCACCCCTCCACTTT
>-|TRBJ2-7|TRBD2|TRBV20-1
CSGGGTYEQYF
TGCAGTGGCGGGGGGACCTACGAGCAGTACTTC
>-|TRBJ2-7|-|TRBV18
CASSPAGRSSYEQYF
TGTGCCAGCTCACCTGCGGGGCGTAGCTCCTACGAGCAGTACTTC
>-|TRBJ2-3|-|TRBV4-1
CASSQGGGAGTDTQYF
TGCGCCAGCAGCCAAGGCGGAGGCGCGGGGACAGATACGCAGTATTTT
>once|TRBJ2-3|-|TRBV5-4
CASTSTPGVGTDTQYF
TGTGCCAGCACCTCCACTCCGGGGGTGGGCACAGATACGCAGTATTTT
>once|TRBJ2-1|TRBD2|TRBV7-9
CASSVERGGSFYNEQFF
TGTGCCAGCAGCGTAGAGCGGGGGGGATCTTTCTACAATGAGCAGTTCTTC
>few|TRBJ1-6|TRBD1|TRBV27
CASSLLKTRGNSPLHF
TGTGCCAGCAGTTTATTAAAAACCAGGGGGAATTCACCCCTCCACTTT
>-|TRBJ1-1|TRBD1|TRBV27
CASSFRQGRAFF
TGTGCCAGCAGTTTCCGACAGGGGCGGGCTTTCTTT
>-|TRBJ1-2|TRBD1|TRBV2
CARSIPGQHYGYTF
TGTGCCAGGTCAATACCGGGACAGCACTATGGCTACACCTTC
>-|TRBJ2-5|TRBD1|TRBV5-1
CASSLAGTGASSETQYF
TGCGCCAGCAGCTTGGCCGGGACAGGGGCCTCGTCCGAGACCCAGTACTTC
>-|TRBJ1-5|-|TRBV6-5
CASRPSSVADQPQHF
TGTGCCAGCAGGCCGAGCTCGGTAGCTGACCAGCCCCAGCATTTT
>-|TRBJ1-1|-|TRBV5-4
CASSARGGTEAFF
TGTGCCAGCAGCGCGCGGGGGGGGACTGAAGCTTTCTTT
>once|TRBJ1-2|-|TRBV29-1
CSTRGGADYGYTF
TGCAGCACCCGGGGGGGGGCAGACTATGGCTACACCTTC
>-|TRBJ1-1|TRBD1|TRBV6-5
CASSSGQGTPEAFF
TGTGCCAGCAGTTCGGGACAGGGGACCCCTGAAGCTTTCTTT
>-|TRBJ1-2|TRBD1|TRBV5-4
CASSYRTGGFYGYTF
TGTGCCAGCAGCTACAGAACAGGGGGTTTCTATGGCTACACCTTC
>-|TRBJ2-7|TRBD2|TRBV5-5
CASSLAPAGGSTYEQYF
TGTGCCAGCAGCTTGGCGCCCGCGGGGGGCTCTACCTACGAGCAGTACTTC
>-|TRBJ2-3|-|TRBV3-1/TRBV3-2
CASSQGTANTQYF
TGTGCCAGCAGCCAGGGGACTGCAAATACGCAGTATTTT
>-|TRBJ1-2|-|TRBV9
CASSSTGGYGYTF
TGTGCCAGCAGCTCGACCGGCGGCTATGGCTACACCTTC
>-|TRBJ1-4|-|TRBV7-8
CASRQVRGEGEEKLFF
TGTGCCAGCAGACAAGTTCGGGGGGAAGGCGAAGAAAAACTGTTTTTT
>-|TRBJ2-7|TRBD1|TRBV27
CASSPGTGYYEQYF
TGTGCCAGCAGTCCCGGGACAGGATACTACGAGCAGTACTTC
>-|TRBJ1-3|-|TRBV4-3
CASSQDWGTLSGNTIYF
TGCGCCAGCAGCCAAGATTGGGGCACCCTCTCTGGAAACACCATATATTTT
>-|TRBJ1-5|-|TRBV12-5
CASGLGGPDYQPQHF
TGTGCTAGTGGTTTGGGCGGGCCAGATTATCAGCCCCAGCATTTT
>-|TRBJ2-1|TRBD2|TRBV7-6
CASSFLSGGLVRLDEQFF
TGTGCCAGCAGCTTCCTTAGCGGGGGCCTAGTGCGGTTGGATGAGCAGTTCTTC
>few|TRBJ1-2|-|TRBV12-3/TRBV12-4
CASSLAGSNGYTF
TGTGCCAGCAGTTTGGCAGGGTCCAATGGCTACACCTTC
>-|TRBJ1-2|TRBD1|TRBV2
CASSDDRDYGYTF
TGTGCCAGCAGTGACGACAGGGACTATGGCTACACCTTC
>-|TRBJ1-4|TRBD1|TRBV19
CASSPGTGDKLFF
TGTGCCAGTAGTCCCGGGACAGGGGACAAACTGTTTTTT
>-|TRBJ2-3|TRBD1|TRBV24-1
CATSDLGQGADTQYF
TGTGCCACCAGTGATTTAGGACAGGGGGCAGATACGCAGTATTTT
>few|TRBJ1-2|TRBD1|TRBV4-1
CASSQDTDRANSNYGYTF
TGCGCCAGCAGCCAAGATACAGACAGGGCGAATTCTAACTATGGCTACACCTTC
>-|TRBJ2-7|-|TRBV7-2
CASSQRAYEQYF
TGTGCCAGCAGCCAGAGGGCGTACGAGCAGTACTTC
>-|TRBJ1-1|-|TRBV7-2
CASRSIQVNTEAFF
TGTGCCAGCAGATCAATACAGGTGAACACTGAAGCTTTCTTT
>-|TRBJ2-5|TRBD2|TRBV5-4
CASSPGLLGETQYF
TGTGCCAGCAGCCCGGGACTACTCGGAGAGACCCAGTACTTC
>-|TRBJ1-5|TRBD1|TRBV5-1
CASSDGTGGADQPQHF
TGCGCCAGCAGCGACGGGACAGGGGGCGCGGATCAGCCCCAGCATTTT
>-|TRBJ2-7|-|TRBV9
CASSVGGRGNEQYF
TGTGCCAGCAGCGTAGGTGGTAGGGGCAACGAGCAGTACTTC
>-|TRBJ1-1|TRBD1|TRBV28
CASRGTGRNTEAFF
TGTGCCAGCAGGGGGACAGGGCGAAACACTGAAGCTTTCTTT
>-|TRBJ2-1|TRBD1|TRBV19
CASSISGTGGSLSYNEQFF
TGTGCCAGTAGTATTTCCGGGACAGGGGGCTCTTTATCCTACAATGAGCAGTTCTTC
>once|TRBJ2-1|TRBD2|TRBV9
CASSVKSGDVNEQFF
TGTGCCAGCAGCGTAAAAAGCGGGGACGTCAATGAGCAGTTCTTC
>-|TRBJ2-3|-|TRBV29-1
CSVVVRGLTDTQYF
TGCAGCGTTGTTGTGCGGGGGCTAACAGATACGCAGTATTTT
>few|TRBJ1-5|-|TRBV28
CASTRKGVGNQPQHF
TGTGCCAGCACAAGGAAGGGGGTAGGGAATCAGCCCCAGCATTTT